The present entry profiles one T cell receptor beta chain with its context. The protocol was immunoSEQ multiplex PCR, while the TCRdb copy is restricted to in-frame clones and leaves out a portion. The sample contains 150,000 to 200,000 clones, just under 95% of which appear only once. V gave up 3 bases and J gave up 2 bases, with 13 bases separating them. The V gene's germline CDR1 is SGHTA and CDR2 FQGNSA. The CDR3 runs to 15 residues. This sample is drawn from a study of T cell responses to AZD1222 COVID-19 vaccine. J is TRBJ1-1 and V is TRBV7-2; D might be TRBD1 (6 bases). Source: peripheral blood, taken 28 days after the second dose of the MenACWY control vaccine. This clonotype was sampled from an adult who received the MenACWY meningococcal vaccine as a control. The CDR3 is CASSFVQGINTEAFF. In DNA form, the CDR3 reads TGTGCCAGCAGCTTCGTCCAGGGGATAAACACTGAAGCTTTCTTT.